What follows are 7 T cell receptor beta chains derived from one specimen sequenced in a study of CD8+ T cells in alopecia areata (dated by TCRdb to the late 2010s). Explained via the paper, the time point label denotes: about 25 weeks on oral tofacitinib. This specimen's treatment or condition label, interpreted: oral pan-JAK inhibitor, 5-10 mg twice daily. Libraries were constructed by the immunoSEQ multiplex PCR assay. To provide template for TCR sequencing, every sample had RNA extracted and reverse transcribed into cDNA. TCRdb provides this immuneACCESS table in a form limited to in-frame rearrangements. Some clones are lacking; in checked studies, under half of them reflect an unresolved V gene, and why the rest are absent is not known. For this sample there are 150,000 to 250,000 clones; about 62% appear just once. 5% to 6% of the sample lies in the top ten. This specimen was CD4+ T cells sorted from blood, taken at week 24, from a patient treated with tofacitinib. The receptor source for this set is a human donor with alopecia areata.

CDR3 in DNA: TGCGCCAGCAGCTCTCTAGCGGGTACGAGCACAGATACGCAGTATTTT. As protein: CASSSLAGTSTDTQYF. The V gene is TRBV5-1, the J gene TRBJ2-3; 8 bases line up with TRBD2. Germline V gene lookup returns CDR1 SGHRS and CDR2 YFSETQ. After removal of 3 bases from V and 0 bases from J, the junction contained 6 bases not matched to a gene. This CDR3 contains 16 residues. Together with reference TRBV5-1 and TRBJ2-3, the CDR3 gives the full variable domain: KAGVTQTPRYLIKTRGQQVTLSCSPISGHRSVSWYQQTPGQGLQFLFEYFSETQRNKGNFPGRFSGRQFSNSRSEMNVSTLELGDSALYLCASSSLAGTSTDTQYFGPGTRLTVL.

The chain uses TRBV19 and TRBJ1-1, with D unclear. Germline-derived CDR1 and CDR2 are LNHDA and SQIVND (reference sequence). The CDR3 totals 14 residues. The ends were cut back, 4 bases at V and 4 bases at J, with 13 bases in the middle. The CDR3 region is CASSTEWSSTEAFF. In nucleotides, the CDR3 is TGTGCCAGTAGTACGGAGTGGAGCTCCACTGAAGCTTTCTTT.

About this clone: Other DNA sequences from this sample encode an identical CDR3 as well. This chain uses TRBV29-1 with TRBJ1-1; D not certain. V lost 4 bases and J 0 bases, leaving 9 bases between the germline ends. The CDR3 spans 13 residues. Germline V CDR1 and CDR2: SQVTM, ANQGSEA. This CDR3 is CSVAGRMNTEAFF. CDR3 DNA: TGCAGCGTTGCCGGGAGGATGAACACTGAAGCTTTCTTT.

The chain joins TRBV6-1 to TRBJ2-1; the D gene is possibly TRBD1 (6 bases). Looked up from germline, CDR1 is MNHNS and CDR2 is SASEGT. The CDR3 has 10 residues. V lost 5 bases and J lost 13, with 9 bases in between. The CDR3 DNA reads TGTGCCAGCAGTCACAGGGAACAGTTCTTC. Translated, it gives CASSHREQFF.

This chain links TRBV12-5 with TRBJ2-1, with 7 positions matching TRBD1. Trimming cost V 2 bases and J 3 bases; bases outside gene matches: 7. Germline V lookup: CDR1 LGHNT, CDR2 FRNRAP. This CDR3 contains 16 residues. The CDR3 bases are TGTGCTAGTGGTTTGACGACAGGGAGAGGCTACAATGAGCAGTTCTTC. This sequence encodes CASGLTTGRGYNEQFF. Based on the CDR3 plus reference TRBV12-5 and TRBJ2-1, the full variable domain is DARVTQTPRHKVTEMGQEVTMRCQPILGHNTVFWYRQTMMQGLELLAYFRNRAPLDDSGMPKDRFSAEMPDATLATLKIQPSEPRDSAVYFCASGLTTGRGYNEQFFGPGTRLTVL.

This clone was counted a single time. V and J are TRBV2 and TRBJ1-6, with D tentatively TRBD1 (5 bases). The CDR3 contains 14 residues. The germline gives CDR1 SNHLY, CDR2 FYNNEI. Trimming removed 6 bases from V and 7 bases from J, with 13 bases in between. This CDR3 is CASRGDGINSPLHF. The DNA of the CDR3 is TGTGCCAGCAGGGGGGACGGAATCAATTCACCCCTCCACTTT.

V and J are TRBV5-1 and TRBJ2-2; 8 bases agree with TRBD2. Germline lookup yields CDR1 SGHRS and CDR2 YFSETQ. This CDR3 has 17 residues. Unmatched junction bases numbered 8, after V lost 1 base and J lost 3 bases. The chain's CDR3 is CASSLTLSGDHTGELFF. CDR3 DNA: TGCGCCAGCAGCTTGACCCTTAGCGGGGACCACACCGGGGAGCTGTTTTTT.